The clone carrying this T cell receptor (beta chain) was observed at least ten times. The data were obtained in a study of spatial heterogeneity in lung cancer. TCRdb redid the calling of the 5' RACE reads with MiXCR, one entry per CDR3 protein. The sample includes approximately 40,000 distinct CDR3 sequences, about 6.7% of them seen just once. Time point of the sample: sample taken at primary tumor resection. Sequencing of whole RNA from tumor, nontumor lung or frozen PBMC involved no sorting. The donor population consisted of about 75 patients with untreated, early-stage non-small cell lung cancer. The receptor was derived from a female donor with early-stage non-small cell lung cancer. The sequenced sample was PBMCs, obtained at surgery.

CDR3 bases: TGTGCCAGCAGCTCCGGACAGGCAGATACGCAGTATTTT. As protein: CASSSGQADTQYF. The chain joins TRBV7-3 to TRBJ2-3; TRBD1 agrees at 7 bases. This CDR3 region has 13 residues. Trimming cost V 4 bases and J 4 bases; bases outside gene matches: 2. Germline CDR1 and CDR2: SGHTA and FQGTGA. Drawing the rest from reference TRBV7-3 and TRBJ2-3, the complete variable domain is GAGVSQTPSNKVTEKGKYVELRCDPISGHTALYWYRQSLGQGPEFLIYFQGTGAADDSGLPNDRFFAVRPEGSVSTLKIQRTERGDSAVYLCASSSGQADTQYFGPGTRLTVL.